These T cell receptor beta chains were read from a single sample in a study of cytomegalovirus exposure and HLA in healthy donors. TCRdb's table, derived via immunoSEQ multiplex PCR, lists solely in-frame clones and lacks some. The sample lists 200,000 to 250,000 clones, about 83% occurring once. Sequenced sample: PBMCs. The receptors were gathered from a human donor in good health. Both conserved end residues are part of each CDR3. A D gene is named only where the DNA matches it firmly. Clone size, where shown, is once, few, many, or a class for clones that have expanded.

d_gene,v_gene,abundance,j_gene,CDR3nt,CDR3aa
TRBD2,TRBV7-3,NA,TRBJ2-5,TGTGCCAGCAGCTTAGCTAGCGGGAGTTGGGAGACCCAGTACTTC,CASSLASGSWETQYF
NA,TRBV10-2,NA,TRBJ1-1,TGCGCCAGTCATAGCGGACGGACGGAGGTTACTGAAGCTTTCTTT,CASHSGRTEVTEAFF
TRBD1,TRBV18,NA,TRBJ2-5,TGTGCCAGCTCACCCTTCCGGGACAGGGAAGAGACCCAGTACTTC,CASSPFRDREETQYF
TRBD2,TRBV4-2,NA,TRBJ2-1,TGTGCCAGCAGCCAAGTTGTTCTGGGGGGGATTAGCTCCTACAATGAGCAGTTCTTC,CASSQVVLGGISSYNEQFF
NA,TRBV5-1,NA,TRBJ2-1,TGCGCCAGCAGCTTGGCCACGACTAGGAACAATGAGCAGTTCTTC,CASSLATTRNNEQFF
NA,TRBV7-9,NA,TRBJ2-7,TGTGCCAGCAGCCCCGTGCCTCACGGGGGACGCTGGGGCGAGCAGTACTTC,CASSPVPHGGRWGEQYF
NA,TRBV19,NA,TRBJ2-1,TGTGCCAGTAGTATCTTAGCAGCAAACAATGAGCAGTTCTTC,CASSILAANNEQFF
NA,TRBV11-1,NA,TRBJ1-2,TGTGCCAGCAGGGCGGGGTCAGCCTATGGCTACACCTTC,CASRAGSAYGYTF
NA,TRBV7-9,NA,TRBJ1-5,TGTGCCAGCAGCTGGTCCGGTAGCAATCAGCCCCAGCATTTT,CASSWSGSNQPQHF
NA,TRBV5-1,NA,TRBJ1-5,TGCGCCAGCAGCTTGTCGGGGAGGGCGCCCCAGCATTTT,CASSLSGRAPQHF
TRBD2,TRBV25-1,NA,TRBJ2-5,TGTGCCAGCAGAGGGACTAGCGGGCCGGACGAGACCCAGTACTTC,CASRGTSGPDETQYF
TRBD2,TRBV4-3,NA,TRBJ2-1,TGCGCCAGCAGCCCGCGATGGGCGGGAGTTACCTACAATGAGCAGTTCTTC,CASSPRWAGVTYNEQFF
TRBD1,TRBV19,NA,TRBJ1-3,TGTGCCAGTAGTGGGAGACAGGGGGCGCCTGGAAACACCATATATTTT,CASSGRQGAPGNTIYF
NA,TRBV4-3,once,TRBJ2-7,TGCGCCAGCAGTGGTCGGGGTTCAAACGAGCAGTACTTC,CASSGRGSNEQYF
NA,TRBV9,NA,TRBJ2-2,TGTGCCAGCAGCGTAGAGACAGGGAACACCGGGGAGCTGTTTTTT,CASSVETGNTGELFF
TRBD2,TRBV7-9,NA,TRBJ2-3,TGTGCCACTACTAGCGGCCTAAGCACAGATACGCAGTATTTT,CATTSGLSTDTQYF
TRBD2,TRBV10-3,once,TRBJ2-7,TGTGCCATCAGACCGGGACTAGCGGACTACGAGCAGTACTTC,CAIRPGLADYEQYF
TRBD2,TRBV10-1,NA,TRBJ2-2,TGCGCCAGCAGTAGTACTAGCGGGGGGAACACCGGGGAGCTGTTTTTT,CASSSTSGGNTGELFF
NA,TRBV18,NA,TRBJ2-5,TGTGCCAGCTCACCAATTATGACTAATCAAGAGACCCAGTACTTC,CASSPIMTNQETQYF
TRBD2,TRBV5-1,NA,TRBJ2-7,TGCGCCAGCAGCACCACTGGACTAGCTCCCGAGCAGTACTTC,CASSTTGLAPEQYF